Below, 14 T cell receptor beta chains from the same sample are listed, as sequenced in a study of technical replicates of blood from several donors (dated by TCRdb to the late 2010s). The library relied on the immunoSEQ multiplex PCR assay. TCRdb obtained this table from immuneACCESS and retained in-frame rearrangements with V and J assigned. These tables miss some clones; where compared with another copy, unresolved V genes account for less than half of the shortfall, and the remainder is unexplained. In this sample the table shows about 72,000 clones, roughly 95% of which occur a single time. Around 0.24% of the sample is taken by the ten largest. Sequencing input: T cells isolated from PBMCs. The receptor source for this set is a human donor in good health.

V and J are TRBV11-3 and TRBJ1-1; possible D gene TRBD1, 5 bases. Trimming shortened V by 3 bases and J by 4 bases, and 9 bases separated the two germline ends. There are 13 residues in the CDR3. Per the germline V gene, CDR1 is SGHNT and CDR2 is YENEEA. The CDR3 loop reads CASSLQGSTEAFF. The CDR3 DNA reads as TGTGCCAGCAGCTTGCAGGGAAGCACTGAAGCTTTCTTT. Together with reference TRBV11-3 and TRBJ1-1, the CDR3 gives the full variable domain: EAGVVQSPRYKIIEKKQPVAFWCNPISGHNTLYWYLQNLGQGPELLIRYENEEAVDDSQLPKDRFSAERLKGVDSTLKIQPAELGDSAVYLCASSLQGSTEAFFGQGTRLTVV.

The chain carries TRBV28 and TRBJ2-7, with 9 bases that match TRBD1. The trim removed 6 bases at V and 2 bases at J, leaving 8 bases unmatched. Germline CDR1 MDHEN, CDR2 SYDVKM. The CDR3 spans 15 residues. CDR3 DNA sequence: TGTGCCAGCAGGCCGGGACAGGGAGTTCCCTACGAGCAGTACTTC. Protein sequence: CASRPGQGVPYEQYF.

The chain uses TRBV5-1 and TRBJ2-3, with 7 bases matching TRBD2. Germline-derived CDR1 and CDR2 are SGHRS and YFSETQ. The CDR3 is 15 amino acids. The V gene end was trimmed by 2 bases and the J gene end by 2 bases; junction bases not matched to a gene: 5. CDR3 sequence (DNA): TGCGCCAGCAGCTTAGGAGCGGGACTCACAGATACGCAGTATTTT. Translation gives CASSLGAGLTDTQYF. Drawing the rest from reference TRBV5-1 and TRBJ2-3, the complete variable domain is KAGVTQTPRYLIKTRGQQVTLSCSPISGHRSVSWYQQTPGQGLQFLFEYFSETQRNKGNFPGRFSGRQFSNSRSEMNVSTLELGDSALYLCASSLGAGLTDTQYFGPGTRLTVL.

This clone was seen a single time. V gene TRBV5-1 combines with J gene TRBJ2-7; 15 bases are shared with TRBD2. Germline-derived CDR1 and CDR2 are SGHRS and YFSETQ. This CDR3 is built from 18 residues. Trimming took 4 bases from V and 5 from J; bases not matched to a gene: 13. Here the CDR3 reads CASSTGGLAGGIGDEQYF. The CDR3 DNA sequence: TGCGCCAGCAGCACGGGAGGACTAGCGGGGGGGATCGGAGACGAGCAGTACTTC.

The chain couples TRBV19 to TRBJ2-1, with 9 bases lining up with TRBD2. The germline V gene encodes CDR1 LNHDA and CDR2 SQIVND (reference sequence). The CDR3 consists of 15 residues. With 8 bases clipped from V and 5 bases from J, the junction kept 10 bases outside the gene matches. The CDR3 protein is CASSLAGERNNEQFF. The CDR3 nucleotides are TGTGCCAGTTCCTTAGCGGGAGAAAGAAACAATGAGCAGTTCTTC.

V gene TRBV2 combines with J gene TRBJ2-5, with 8 nucleotides matching TRBD2. CDR1 is SNHLY, CDR2 FYNNEI, per germline. This CDR3 has 17 residues. Trimming at V came to 8 bases and at J to 1 base, leaving 15 bases not matched to a gene. In DNA, the CDR3 is TGTGCCAGCCTACCGGGGGGACTAGTTAACCTCCAAGAGACCCAGTACTTC. Translating it yields CASLPGGLVNLQETQYF.

This clone appeared a single time. This chain joins TRBV5-4 and TRBJ1-1; 8 positions match TRBD1. CDR3 length: 13 residues. V lost 4 bases, J lost 8 bases, and 7 bases stayed unmatched. CDR1 is SGHNT, CDR2 YYREEE, per germline (reference sequence). CDR3 DNA sequence: TGTGCCAGCAGCCTCCAGGGGGCTAGGGAAGCTTTCTTT. As protein: CASSLQGAREAFF.

V usage is TRBV5-1 and J usage is TRBJ1-3, with D possibly matching TRBD1 (6 bases). CDR3 size: 15 residues. Germline V CDR1 and CDR2: SGHRS, YFSETQ. V lost 2 bases to trimming and J lost 6 bases, with 15 bases between them. The CDR3 nucleotides read TGCGCCAGCAGCTTAACCGGGACAATAGAAAACACCATATATTTT. It translates to CASSLTGTIENTIYF. Full variable domain (missing parts from reference TRBV5-1 and TRBJ1-3): KAGVTQTPRYLIKTRGQQVTLSCSPISGHRSVSWYQQTPGQGLQFLFEYFSETQRNKGNFPGRFSGRQFSNSRSEMNVSTLELGDSALYLCASSLTGTIENTIYFGEGSWLTVV.

The chain joins TRBV4-1 to TRBJ2-7; D is uncertain. Germline V CDR1 and CDR2: MGHRA, YSYEKL. The V end lost 0 bases, the J end lost 3 bases, and 9 bases lay between the germline ends. CDR3 length: 14 amino acids. The CDR3 bases are TGCGCCAGCAGCCAAGACCAGGCAGTCTACGAGCAGTACTTC. The encoded protein is CASSQDQAVYEQYF.

The chain is built from TRBV27 and TRBJ2-5; 8 bases align to TRBD1. CDR1 MNHEY and CDR2 SMNVEV come from the germline V gene (reference sequence). Trimming removed 2 bases from V and 2 bases from J; junction bases left unmatched: 7. The CDR3 is 16 amino acids. DNA for the CDR3: TGTGCCAGCAGTTTAAAGCGGACAGGGTGGCAAGAGACCCAGTACTTC. This encodes CASSLKRTGWQETQYF.

This chain uses TRBV7-2 with TRBJ2-7; TRBD2 matches at 12 bases. CDR3 size: 17 residues. CDR1 is SGHTA and CDR2 is FQGNSA in the germline V gene. V trimming: 4 bases; J trimming: 2 bases; junction bases outside the gene matches: 9. The CDR3 coding sequence is TGTGCCAGCAGCTCCCGACTAGCGGGGGCCTCGACCTACGAGCAGTACTTC. Translated, it gives CASSSRLAGASTYEQYF.

The chain has TRBV5-6 and TRBJ2-7; 9 bases map to TRBD2. V was clipped by 4 bases and J by 0 bases; unmatched bases: 17. CDR3 length equals 19 residues. Looked up from germline, CDR1 is SGHDT and CDR2 is YYEEEE. CDR3 in amino acids: CASSRRGSGRIIRSYEQYF. Here the CDR3 DNA reads TGTGCCAGCAGCCGGCGGGGGAGCGGGAGGATAATACGCTCCTACGAGCAGTACTTC.

This clone has only one observation. This chain links TRBV2 with TRBJ2-3, with a weak D call TRBD1 (6 bases). Germline CDR1 SNHLY, CDR2 FYNNEI. The CDR3 contains 15 residues. With 6 bases removed from V and 4 bases from J, the gap between germline ends came to 17 bases. CDR3 loop: CASRDQGMGADTQYF. Written as DNA, the CDR3 is TGTGCCAGCAGAGACCAGGGGATGGGCGCAGATACGCAGTATTTT.

The chain links TRBV18 to TRBJ2-1, with a possible D match to TRBD1 (6 bases). CDR1 is KGHSH, CDR2 LQKENI, per germline. This CDR3 has 14 amino acids. V gave up 0 bases and J gave up 8 bases, with 11 bases separating them. For the CDR3, the DNA is TGTGCCAGCTCACCACCGACCGGGACACATGAGCAGTTCTTC. Protein: CASSPPTGTHEQFF. Full variable domain (remainder filled in from reference TRBV18 and TRBJ2-1): NAGVMQNPRHLVRRRGQEARLRCSPMKGHSHVYWYRQLPEEGLKFMVYLQKENIIDESGMPKERFSAEFPKEGPSILRIQQVVRGDSAAYFCASSPPTGTHEQFFGPGTRLTVL.